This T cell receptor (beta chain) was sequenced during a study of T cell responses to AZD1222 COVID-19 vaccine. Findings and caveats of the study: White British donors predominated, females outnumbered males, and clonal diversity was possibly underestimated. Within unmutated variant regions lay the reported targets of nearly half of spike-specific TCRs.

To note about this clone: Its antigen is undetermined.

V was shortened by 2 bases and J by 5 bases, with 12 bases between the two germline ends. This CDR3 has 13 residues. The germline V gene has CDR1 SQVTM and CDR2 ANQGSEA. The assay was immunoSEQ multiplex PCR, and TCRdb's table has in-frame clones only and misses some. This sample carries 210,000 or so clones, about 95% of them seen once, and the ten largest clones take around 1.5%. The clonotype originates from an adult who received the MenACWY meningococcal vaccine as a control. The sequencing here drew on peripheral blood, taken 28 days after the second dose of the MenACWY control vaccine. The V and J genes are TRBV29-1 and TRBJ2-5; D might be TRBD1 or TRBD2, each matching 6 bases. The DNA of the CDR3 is TGCAGCGTTGAATATGGGGGGCCGGAGACCCAGTACTTC. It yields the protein CSVEYGGPETQYF.